This T cell receptor beta chain was captured in a study of CD4 T cells in relation to SARS-CoV-2 and coronaviruses. Measured with immunoSEQ multiplex PCR; TCRdb has only the in-frame clones, and not every one. The sample contains around 25,000 clones, around 76% of which appear only once. Findings of the study overall: About 65% of donors had memory CD4+ clonotypes crossrecognizing SARS-CoV-2 and common cold coronavirus spike. Pre-pandemic and post-infection samples never came from the same donor. Monoreactive clones expanded significantly more to SARS-CoV-2 than crossreactive clones did.

Unexposed donor CD4+ T cells date from about 2011-2018, before the COVID-19 pandemic. Isolation of CD4+ T cells took place after about 9 days in culture. Worth noting for this clone: Its matching antigen is unknown.

The ends lost 0 bases at V and 12 bases at J; junction bases unmatched: 2. The CDR3 spans 12 residues. The chain recombines TRBV12-3 or TRBV12-4 with TRBJ2-1, with TRBD2 matching 7 bases. The sample taken for sequencing was CD4+ T cells from PBMCs, cultured in vitro. This receptor was taken from a human donor in good health. The CDR3 bases are TGTGCCAGCAGTTTAGCCCTAGCGGTGCAGTTCTTC. Amino acid sequence: CASSLALAVQFF.